This passage covers 5 T cell receptor beta chains from one sample sequenced in a study of CD8 T cells in ankylosing spondylitis. A single record per CDR3 protein comes from TCRdb applying MiXCR to the 5' RACE reads. Found here are 200,000 or so distinct CDR3 sequences, approximately 12% of them singletons; the top ten hold about 10%. Sequencing was performed on blood, either unsorted or a sorted T cell fraction (not recorded which). The receptors were sampled from a female donor with ankylosing spondylitis or in good health (not recorded which).

As concerns this clonotype: A much more abundant neighbour one base away suggests this may be a read error. This chain uses TRBV12-3 or TRBV12-4 with TRBJ2-1; TRBD2 aligns across 11 bases. This CDR3 region has 15 residues. CDR3 coding DNA: TGTGCCGGCAGTCAAATGACTAGCGGGGACAATGAGCAGTTCTTC. Translated, it gives CAGSQMTSGDNEQFF.

This clonotype was detected ten times or more. The CDR3, as DNA: TGCGCCAGCAGCCAAGAAACCGAGGGGGAAGGTGAAGCTTTCTTT. Translation gives CASSQETEGEGEAFF. The genes are TRBV4-3 and TRBJ1-1, with D maybe TRBD1 (6 bases). Germline V gene sequence: CDR1 LGHNA, CDR2 YSLEER. V dropped 0 bases and J dropped 7 bases, with 15 bases sitting between them. The CDR3 extends over 15 amino acids.

This clonotype was detected ten times or more. V gene TRBV28 combines with J gene TRBJ1-4, with D hard to call. Trimming took 6 bases from V and 8 from J, leaving 16 bases between them. Per germline, CDR1 MDHEN and CDR2 SYDVKM. The CDR3 loop spans 14 amino acids. Written as DNA, the CDR3 is TGTGCCAGCAGCCCCGCGAGCCGGCCGGAAAAACTGTTTTTT. It is translated as CASSPASRPEKLFF.

This clonotype was found a few times. The chain links TRBV7-2 to TRBJ2-3; D might be TRBD2 (6 bases). Germline V lookup: CDR1 SGHTA, CDR2 FQGNSA. V lost 3 bases and J 6 bases, leaving 16 bases between the germline ends. The CDR3 loop spans 15 amino acids. The CDR3 spells CASSFPGRAGDTQYF. Here the CDR3 DNA reads TGTGCCAGCAGCTTCCCCGGGAGAGCTGGGGATACGCAGTATTTT. The complete variable domain, with remaining parts taken from reference TRBV7-2 and TRBJ2-3, reads GAGVSQSPSNKVTEKGKDVELRCDPISGHTALYWYRQSLGQGLEFLIYFQGNSAPDKSGLPSDRFSAERTGGSVSTLTIQRTQQEDSAVYLCASSFPGRAGDTQYFGPGTRLTVL.

The CDR3: CASSLGGRSDNEQFF. DNA of the CDR3: TGTGCCAGCAGCTTAGGGGGGCGGTCGGACAATGAGCAGTTCTTC. The V gene is TRBV5-4, the J gene TRBJ2-1; D assignment may be TRBD1 or TRBD2 (6 bases each). The V gene lost 2 bases and the J gene lost 5 bases, with 14 bases spanning the gap. Germline CDR1 reads SGHNT; CDR2 reads YYREEE (reference sequence). This CDR3 contains 15 residues.